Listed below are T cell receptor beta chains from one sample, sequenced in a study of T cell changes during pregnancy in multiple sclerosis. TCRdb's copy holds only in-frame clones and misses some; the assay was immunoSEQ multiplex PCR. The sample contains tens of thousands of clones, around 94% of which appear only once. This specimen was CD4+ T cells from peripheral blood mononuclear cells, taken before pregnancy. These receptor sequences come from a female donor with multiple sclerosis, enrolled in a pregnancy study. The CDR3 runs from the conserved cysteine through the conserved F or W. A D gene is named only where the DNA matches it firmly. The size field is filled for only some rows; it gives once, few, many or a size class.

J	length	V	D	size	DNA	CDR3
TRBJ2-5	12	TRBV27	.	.	TGTGCCAGCAGTTTCCCTAAGGAGACCCAGTACTTC	CASSFPKETQYF
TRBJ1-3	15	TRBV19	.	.	TGTGCCAGTAGTACGGAGGCCAACTCTGGAAACACCATATATTTT	CASSTEANSGNTIYF
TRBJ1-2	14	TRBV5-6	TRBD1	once	TGTGCCAGCAGCCGGGACAGGGGGGACTATGGCTACACCTTC	CASSRDRGDYGYTF
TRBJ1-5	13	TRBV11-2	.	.	TGTGCCAGCAGCTTAGCCCAGGGTCAGCCCCAGCATTTT	CASSLAQGQPQHF
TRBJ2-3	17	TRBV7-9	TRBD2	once	TGTGCCAGCAGCTTAGTGGCTAGCGGGAGTGGCACAGATACGCAGTATTTT	CASSLVASGSGTDTQYF
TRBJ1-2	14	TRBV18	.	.	TGTGCCAGCTCACCCGAAACAGGGTTAAGTGGCTACACCTTC	CASSPETGLSGYTF
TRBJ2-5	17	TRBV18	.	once	TGTGCCAGCTCACCCCCTTGGCGGGACGTAATCCAAGAGACCCAGTACTTC	CASSPPWRDVIQETQYF
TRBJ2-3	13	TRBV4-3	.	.	TGCGCCAGCAGCCAAGAGGGCCAGGGTTCGCAGTATTTT	CASSQEGQGSQYF
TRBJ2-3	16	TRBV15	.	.	TGTGCCACCAGCAGAGATTTGGAGCCATCCTCAGATACGCAGTATTTT	CATSRDLEPSSDTQYF
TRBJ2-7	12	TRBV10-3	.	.	TGTGCCATCAGTGAGCAGGGATACGAGCAGTACTTC	CAISEQGYEQYF
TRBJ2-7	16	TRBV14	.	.	TGTGCCAGCAGCCGTCGGACAGCCCATTACTCCTACGAGCAGTACTTC	CASSRRTAHYSYEQYF
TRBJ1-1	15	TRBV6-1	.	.	TGTGCTACTAAATTGTTGACAGCCCTGAACACTGAAGCTTTCTTT	CATKLLTALNTEAFF
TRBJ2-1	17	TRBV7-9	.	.	TGTGCCAGCAGCTCTTCAACCGGGACCCGAGGGGGCAATGAGCAGTTCTTC	CASSSSTGTRGGNEQFF
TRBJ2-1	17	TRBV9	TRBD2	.	TGTGCCAGCAGCGTAGCGGCAGCGGGAGTCTTAGGCAATGAGCAGTTCTTC	CASSVAAAGVLGNEQFF
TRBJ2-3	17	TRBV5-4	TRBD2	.	TGTGCCAGCAGCCCGACCGGACTAGCGGGAGGGCCAGATACGCAGTATTTT	CASSPTGLAGGPDTQYF
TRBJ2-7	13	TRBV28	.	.	TGTGCCACCAGACCTGACGGACTCTACGAGCAGTACTTC	CATRPDGLYEQYF
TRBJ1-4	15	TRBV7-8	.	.	TGTGCCAGCAGTCCTCCCCAGGGGTTGCATGAAAAACTGTTTTTT	CASSPPQGLHEKLFF
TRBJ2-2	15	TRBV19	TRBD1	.	TGTGCCAGTCGTAAGGGGACAGGGGGCACCGGGGAGCTGTTTTTT	CASRKGTGGTGELFF
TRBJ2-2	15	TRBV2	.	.	TGTGCCAGCAGTGAAGTGGCAGGGGTGACCGGGGAGCTGTTTTTT	CASSEVAGVTGELFF
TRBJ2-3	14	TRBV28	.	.	TGTGCCAGCAGTTTAGTCGGTGGCACAGATACGCAGTATTTT	CASSLVGGTDTQYF
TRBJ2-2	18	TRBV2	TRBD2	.	TGTGCCAGCAGCGATCCCGGAGCCGGGACTAGTGGCACCGGGGAGCTGTTTTTT	CASSDPGAGTSGTGELFF
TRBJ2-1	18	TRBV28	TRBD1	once	TGTGCCAGCAGTAGGGGGACAGGGGGTTCGGCGGGCTACAATGAGCAGTTCTTC	CASSRGTGGSAGYNEQFF
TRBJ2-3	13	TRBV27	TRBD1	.	TGTGCCAGCGGGGACAGGGCCCCAGATACGCAGTATTTT	CASGDRAPDTQYF
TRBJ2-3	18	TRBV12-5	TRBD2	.	TGTGCTAGTGGTTCCTCCCTTGTGGGAGGGATAAGCACAGATACGCAGTATTTT	CASGSSLVGGISTDTQYF